Shown below are 10 T cell receptor beta chains from a single sample sequenced in a study of T-cell memory formation after mild COVID-19. One entry per CDR3 protein, called by TCRdb with MiXCR from the 5' RACE reads. The table records 350,000 to 500,000 distinct CDR3 sequences, about 25% of them present only once. The sample consisted of PBMCs or a T cell subset sorted from them (not recorded which). These receptors were collected from an adult woman who had mild COVID-19 (a few samples of this study predate the infection). Cell type and time point are not known.

A few counts support this clonotype. This chain links TRBV12-3 or TRBV12-4 with TRBJ1-5, with D perhaps TRBD1 (6 bases). V lost 3 bases and J 4 bases, leaving 13 bases between the germline ends. The CDR3 extends over 15 amino acids. Here the CDR3 DNA reads TGTGCCAGCAGTTTTGTGTCGGGGACAAATCAGCCCCAGCATTTT. Its protein product is CASSFVSGTNQPQHF.

The chain combines TRBV20-1 with TRBJ2-3; 10 nucleotides match TRBD2. The germline CDR1 and CDR2 sequences are DFQATT and SNEGSKA (reference sequence). V shed 7 bases and J 5 bases; nucleotides not matched to a gene: 15. This CDR3 is built from 16 residues. CDR3 sequence reads: CSVSGLAGAYKDTQYF. CDR3 nucleotides: TGCAGTGTTTCAGGGCTAGCGGGGGCCTACAAAGATACGCAGTATTTT.

This clonotype was observed a few times. The rearrangement uses TRBV6-2 or TRBV6-3 and TRBJ2-3, with D tentatively TRBD2 (5 bases). Between the trimmed V and J ends, which lost 6 bases and 4 bases, there was a span of 17 bases. The CDR3 runs 15 residues. Looked up from germline, CDR1 is MNHEY and CDR2 is SVGEGT. CDR3 residues: CASSLFGRTPDTQYF. CDR3 nucleotides: TGTGCCAGCAGCTTGTTCGGCCGGACTCCAGATACGCAGTATTTT.

In this sample, this clonotype turned up a few times. The chain employs TRBV7-8 and TRBJ1-1, with D possibly being TRBD1 (5 bases). This CDR3 has 13 amino acids. Germline V gives CDR1 SGHVS, CDR2 FQNEAQ. V shed 1 base and J shed 7 bases, with 10 bases lying between them. The DNA of the CDR3 is TGTGCCAGCAGCTTAGACAGGAGCCTTGAAGCTTTCTTT. Encoded protein: CASSLDRSLEAFF.

This clonotype was seen only a few times. The rearrangement joins TRBV29-1 to TRBJ2-5; D call uncertain. V gave up 2 bases and J gave up 3 bases, with 4 bases separating them. The CDR3 contains 11 residues. The V gene's germline CDR1 is SQVTM and CDR2 ANQGSEA. The DNA for the CDR3 is TGCAGCGTTGAAAAAGAAGAGACCCAGTACTTC. It codes for CSVEKEETQYF.

This clonotype was observed a few times. The chain carries TRBV12-3 or TRBV12-4 and TRBJ1-3, with 9 bases matching TRBD1. V gave up 5 bases and J gave up 7 bases; unmatched junction bases: 6. The CDR3 extends over 14 amino acids. The CDR3, as DNA: TGTGCCAGCAGTGATCGGGACAGGGAGAACACCATATATTTT. Its translation is CASSDRDRENTIYF.

This sequence joins TRBV6-5 and TRBJ2-3, with 8 bases aligning to TRBD2. This CDR3 comprises 15 residues. Germline V gene sequence: CDR1 MNHEY, CDR2 SVGAGI. V lost 5 bases, J lost 2 bases, and 6 bases stayed unmatched. The CDR3 nucleotides read TGTGCCAGCAGTCTGGAGCGGGGGATCACAGATACGCAGTATTTT. This encodes CASSLERGITDTQYF.

This clonotype was found many times. The chain uses TRBV12-3 or TRBV12-4 and TRBJ2-2, with D unclear. The CDR3 loop spans 12 amino acids. V lost 3 bases, J lost 6 bases, and 5 bases lay in between. The CDR3 coding sequence is TGTGCCAGCAGTTTTCCCCCCGGGGAGCTGTTTTTT. It yields the protein CASSFPPGELFF.

This clonotype showed up just a few times. The chain recombines TRBV12-3 or TRBV12-4 with TRBJ1-1; 10 bases line up with TRBD1. The CDR3 is 13 amino acids. Trimming took 6 bases from V and 10 from J; bases not matched to a gene: 8. The CDR3 loop reads CASSLRQGAGAFF. CDR3 sequence (DNA): TGTGCCAGCAGCCTAAGACAGGGGGCGGGAGCTTTCTTT.

This clonotype has a handful of counts. The rearrangement joins TRBV5-1 to TRBJ1-2; TRBD1 matches 7 bases. V shed 0 bases, J shed 6 bases, and the junction held 11 bases outside the gene matches. Germline CDR1 reads SGHRS; CDR2 reads YFSETQ. The CDR3 covers 16 residues. CDR3 sequence reads: CASSLGNRGWLNGYTF. CDR3 DNA sequence: TGCGCCAGCAGCTTGGGAAACAGGGGCTGGCTCAATGGCTACACCTTC.